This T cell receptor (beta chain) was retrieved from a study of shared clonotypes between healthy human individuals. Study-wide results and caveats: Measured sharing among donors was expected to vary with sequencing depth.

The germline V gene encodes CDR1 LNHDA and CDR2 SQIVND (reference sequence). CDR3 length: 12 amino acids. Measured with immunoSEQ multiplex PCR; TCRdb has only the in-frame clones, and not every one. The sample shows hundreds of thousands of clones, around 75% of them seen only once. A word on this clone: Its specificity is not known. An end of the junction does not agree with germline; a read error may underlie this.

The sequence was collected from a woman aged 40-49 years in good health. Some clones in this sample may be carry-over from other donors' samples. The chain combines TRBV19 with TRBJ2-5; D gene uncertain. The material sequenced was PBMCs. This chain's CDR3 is CASSSTQATQYF. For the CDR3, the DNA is TGTGCCAGTAGCTCTACCCAAGCGACCCAGTACTTC.